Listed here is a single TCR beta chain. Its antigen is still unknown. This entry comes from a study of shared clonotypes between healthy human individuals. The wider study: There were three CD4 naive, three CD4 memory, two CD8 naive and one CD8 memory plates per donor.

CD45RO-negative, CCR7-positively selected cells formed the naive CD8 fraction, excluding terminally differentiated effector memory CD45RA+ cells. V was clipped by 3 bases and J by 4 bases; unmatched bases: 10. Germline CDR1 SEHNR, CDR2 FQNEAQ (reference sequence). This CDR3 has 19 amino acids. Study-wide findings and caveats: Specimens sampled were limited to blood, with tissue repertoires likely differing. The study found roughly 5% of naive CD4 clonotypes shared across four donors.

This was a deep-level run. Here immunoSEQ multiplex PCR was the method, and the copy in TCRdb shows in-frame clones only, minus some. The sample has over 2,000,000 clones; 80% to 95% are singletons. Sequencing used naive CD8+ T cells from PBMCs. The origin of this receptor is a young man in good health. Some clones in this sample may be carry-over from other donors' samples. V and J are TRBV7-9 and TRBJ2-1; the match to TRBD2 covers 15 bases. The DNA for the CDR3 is TGTGCCAGCAGCTTGGGACTAGCGGGAGGCTTGGTCTCGTACAATGAGCAGTTCTTC. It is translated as CASSLGLAGGLVSYNEQFF. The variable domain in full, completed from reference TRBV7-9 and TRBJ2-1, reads DTGVSQNPRHKITKRGQNVTFRCDPISEHNRLYWYRQTLGQGPEFLTYFQNEAQLEKSRLLSDRFSAERPKGSFSTLEIQRTEQGDSAMYLCASSLGLAGGLVSYNEQFFGPGTRLTVL.